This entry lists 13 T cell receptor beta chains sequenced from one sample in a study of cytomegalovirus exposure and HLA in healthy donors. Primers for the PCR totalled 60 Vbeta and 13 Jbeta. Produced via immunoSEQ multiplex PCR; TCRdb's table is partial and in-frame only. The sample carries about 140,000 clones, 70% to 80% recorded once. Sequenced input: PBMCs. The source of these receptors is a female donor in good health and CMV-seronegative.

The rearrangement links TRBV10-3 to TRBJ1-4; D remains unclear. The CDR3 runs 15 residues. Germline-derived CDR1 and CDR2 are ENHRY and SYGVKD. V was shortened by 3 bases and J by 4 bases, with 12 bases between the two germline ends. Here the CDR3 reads CAISEPGADNEKLFF. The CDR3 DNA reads TGTGCCATCAGTGAACCGGGAGCGGATAATGAAAAACTGTTTTTT.

This CDR3 is CASSLAYSGSYEQYF. The DNA of the CDR3 is TGTGCCAGCAGCTTAGCGTATTCAGGGTCCTACGAGCAGTACTTC. This chain joins TRBV7-2 and TRBJ2-7; TRBD1 is a possible D gene (5 bases). With 0 bases removed from V and 1 base from J, the gap between germline ends came to 10 bases. Per the germline V gene, CDR1 is SGHTA and CDR2 is FQGNSA. The CDR3 has 15 residues.

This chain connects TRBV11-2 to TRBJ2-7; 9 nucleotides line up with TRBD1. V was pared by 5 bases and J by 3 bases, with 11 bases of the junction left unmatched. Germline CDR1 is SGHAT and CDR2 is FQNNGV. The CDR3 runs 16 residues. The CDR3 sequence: CASSRTLQGAFYEQYF. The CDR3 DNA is TGTGCCAGCAGCCGAACTCTACAGGGGGCATTCTACGAGCAGTACTTC.

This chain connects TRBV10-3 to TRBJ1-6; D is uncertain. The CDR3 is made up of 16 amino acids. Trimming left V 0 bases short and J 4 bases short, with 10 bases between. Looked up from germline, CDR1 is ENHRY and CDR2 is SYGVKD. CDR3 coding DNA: TGTGCCATCAGTGAGTCTGAGCAATCTTATAATTCACCCCTCCACTTT. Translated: CAISESEQSYNSPLHF.

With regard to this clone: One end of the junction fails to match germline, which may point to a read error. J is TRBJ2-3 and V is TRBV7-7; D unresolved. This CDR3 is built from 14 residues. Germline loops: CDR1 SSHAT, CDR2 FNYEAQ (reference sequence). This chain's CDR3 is CASSLSPSTDTQYF. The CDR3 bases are TGTGCTAGCAGCTTAAGCCCGAGCACAGATACGCAGTATTTT. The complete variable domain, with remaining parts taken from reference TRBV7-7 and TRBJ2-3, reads GAGVSQSPRYKVTKRGQDVTLRCDPISSHATLYWYQQALGQGPEFLTYFNYEAQPDKSGLPSDRFSAERPEGSISTLTIQRTEQRDSAMYRCASSLSPSTDTQYFGPGTRLTVL.

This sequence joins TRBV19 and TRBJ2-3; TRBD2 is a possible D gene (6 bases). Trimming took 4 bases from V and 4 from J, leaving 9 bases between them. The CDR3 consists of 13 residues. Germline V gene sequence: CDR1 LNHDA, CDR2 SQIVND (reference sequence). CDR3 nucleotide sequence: TGTGCCAGTAGTACCTCGGGGGCAGATACGCAGTATTTT. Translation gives CASSTSGADTQYF.

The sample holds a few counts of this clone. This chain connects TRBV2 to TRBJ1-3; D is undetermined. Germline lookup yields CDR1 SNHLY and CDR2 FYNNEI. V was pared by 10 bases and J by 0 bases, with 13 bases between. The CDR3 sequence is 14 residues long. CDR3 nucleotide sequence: TGTGCCACCACACCGATCCTCTCTGGAAACACCATATATTTT. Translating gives CATTPILSGNTIYF.

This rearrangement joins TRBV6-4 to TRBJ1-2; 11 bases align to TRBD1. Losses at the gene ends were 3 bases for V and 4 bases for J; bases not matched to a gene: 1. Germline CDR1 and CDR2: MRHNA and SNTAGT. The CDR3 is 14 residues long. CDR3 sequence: CASSDGTGGYGYTF. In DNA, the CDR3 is TGTGCCAGCAGTGATGGGACAGGGGGCTATGGCTACACCTTC.

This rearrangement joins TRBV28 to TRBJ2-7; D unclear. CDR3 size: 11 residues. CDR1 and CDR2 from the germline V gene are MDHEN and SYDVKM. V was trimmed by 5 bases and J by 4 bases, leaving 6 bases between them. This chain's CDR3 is CASSQAYEQYF. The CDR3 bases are TGTGCCAGCAGTCAGGCATACGAGCAGTACTTC.

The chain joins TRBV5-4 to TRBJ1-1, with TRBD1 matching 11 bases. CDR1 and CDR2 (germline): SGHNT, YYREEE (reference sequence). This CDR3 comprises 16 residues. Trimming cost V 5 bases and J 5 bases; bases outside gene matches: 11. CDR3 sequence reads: CASRSGTGGLGTEAFF. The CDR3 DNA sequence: TGTGCCAGCAGGTCCGGGACAGGGGGATTAGGAACTGAAGCTTTCTTT.

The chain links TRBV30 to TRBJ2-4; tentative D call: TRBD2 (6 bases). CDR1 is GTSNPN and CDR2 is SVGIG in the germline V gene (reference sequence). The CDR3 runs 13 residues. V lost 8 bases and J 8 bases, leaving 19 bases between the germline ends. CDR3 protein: CAGRQRGGDIQYF. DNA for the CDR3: TGTGCCGGACGACAGCGTGGAGGGGACATTCAGTACTTC.

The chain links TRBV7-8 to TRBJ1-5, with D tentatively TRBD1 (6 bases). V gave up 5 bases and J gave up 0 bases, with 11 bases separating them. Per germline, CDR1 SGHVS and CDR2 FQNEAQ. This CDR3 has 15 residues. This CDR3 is CASSRQVRSNQPQHF. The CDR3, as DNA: TGTGCCAGCAGCCGACAGGTTCGTAGCAATCAGCCCCAGCATTTT.

This CDR3 is CASSQVVGGGETQYF. In DNA form, the CDR3 reads TGCGCCAGCAGCCAAGTGGTAGGGGGCGGGGAGACCCAGTACTTC. The chain recombines TRBV4-3 with TRBJ2-5; 7 bases are a match to TRBD1. The J segment lost 5 bases and the V segment lost 1 base, leaving 7 bases of the junction unmatched. This CDR3 has 15 amino acids. Germline assignment: CDR1 LGHNA and CDR2 YSLEER.